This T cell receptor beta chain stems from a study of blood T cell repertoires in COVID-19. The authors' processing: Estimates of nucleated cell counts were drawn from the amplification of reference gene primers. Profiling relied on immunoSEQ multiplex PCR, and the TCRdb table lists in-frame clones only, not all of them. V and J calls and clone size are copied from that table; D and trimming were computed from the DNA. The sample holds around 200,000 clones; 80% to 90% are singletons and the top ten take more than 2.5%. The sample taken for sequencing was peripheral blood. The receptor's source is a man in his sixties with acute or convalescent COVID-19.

For the CDR3, the DNA is TGTGCCAGCAGTTGGGATAGCGGGAACAATGAGCAGTTCTTC. As protein: CASSWDSGNNEQFF. V gene TRBV27 combines with J gene TRBJ2-1; 8 bases fit TRBD2. Germline V CDR1 and CDR2: MNHEY, SMNVEV (reference sequence). The ends lost 4 bases at V and 5 bases at J; junction bases unmatched: 4. This CDR3 has 14 residues.